This is a list of T cell receptor beta chains from one sample in a study of a mutant IDH1 vaccine in newly diagnosed glioma. Their antigens are not known. Assay used: immunoSEQ multiplex PCR; TCRdb lists only in-frame clones, some missing. The sample lists 50,000 to 70,000 clones; 84% were seen once. The sample here was PBMCs, taken from a glioma patient whose treatment included an IDH1 peptide vaccine. The receptors come from a man aged 18 to 35 with glioma. CDR3s include the opening cysteine and the closing phenylalanine or tryptophan. The D gene is left open where the match is weak. Size values are once, few and many counts, or a class for expanded clones, and some rows have none.

length	size	V	D	J	DNA	CDR3
15	NA	TRBV27	TRBD1	TRBJ2-7	TGTGCCAGCAGTTCACCCGGGACAGGGATCTACGAGCAGTACTTC	CASSSPGTGIYEQYF
15	NA	TRBV6-5	NA	TRBJ1-1	TGTGCCAGCAGTTACCTGGCGGGGACACCCACTGAAGCTTTCTTT	CASSYLAGTPTEAFF
14	NA	TRBV5-6	NA	TRBJ2-1	TGTGCCAGCAGCCACCGGGACGACTACAATGAGCAGTTCTTC	CASSHRDDYNEQFF
13	few	TRBV30	TRBD1	TRBJ1-1	TGTGCCTGTTATCGGGACAGCCCGTCTGAAGCTTTCTTT	CACYRDSPSEAFF
15	NA	TRBV7-3	NA	TRBJ1-1	TGTGCCAGCAGCTTATCCCGGGACACAAACACTGAAGCTTTCTTT	CASSLSRDTNTEAFF
13	NA	TRBV7-5	NA	TRBJ1-1	TGTGCCAGAAGCTTAGTCGCCTACACTGAAGCTTTCTTT	CARSLVAYTEAFF
13	few	TRBV30	NA	TRBJ1-3	TGTGCCTGGAGTGTGCGGGGCGGAAACACCATATATTTT	CAWSVRGGNTIYF
14	NA	TRBV5-1	NA	TRBJ1-3	TGCGCCAGCAGCCCCCTAAGCTCTGGAAACACCATATATTTT	CASSPLSSGNTIYF
13	few	TRBV5-1	NA	TRBJ2-7	TGCGCCAGCAGCCCCGGACAGCCCTACGAGCAGTACTTC	CASSPGQPYEQYF
16	NA	TRBV5-1	TRBD1	TRBJ1-2	TGCGCCAGCAGCCCGGGACAGAGGCTATCTTACTATGGCTACACCTTC	CASSPGQRLSYYGYTF
17	NA	TRBV7-6	TRBD1	TRBJ1-2	TGTGCCAGCAGCCCACACCCGGGACAGGGGAGCAACTATGGCTACACCTTC	CASSPHPGQGSNYGYTF
13	NA	TRBV7-8	NA	TRBJ1-5	TGTGCCAGCAGCTTTCCAGGGGACCAGCCCCAGCATTTT	CASSFPGDQPQHF
12	NA	TRBV30	TRBD2	TRBJ2-5	TGTGCCTGGAGTGCCGGGACTAGCGGGGGGTACTTC	CAWSAGTSGGYF
13	NA	TRBV6-6	TRBD1	TRBJ2-7	TGTGCCAGCAGTTCTACGGACAGGGTTGAGCAGTACTTC	CASSSTDRVEQYF
15	NA	TRBV15	NA	TRBJ2-3	TGTGCCACCAGCCGGACAGATAAGTTTGGAGATACGCAGTATTTT	CATSRTDKFGDTQYF
12	few	TRBV7-9	NA	TRBJ1-2	TGTGCCAGCAGCTTAGATGGCTATGGCTACACCTTC	CASSLDGYGYTF
15	NA	TRBV5-4	TRBD1	TRBJ1-3	TGTGCCAGCAGCTTGGATATGGGACAGGGAAACACCATATATTTT	CASSLDMGQGNTIYF
13	NA	TRBV4-3	NA	TRBJ1-1	TGCGCCAGCAGCCAAGATCTTCACACTGAAGCTTTCTTT	CASSQDLHTEAFF
14	NA	TRBV12-5	NA	TRBJ1-2	TGTGCTAGTGGAACCCACGGGACACCTCGTGGCTACACCTTC	CASGTHGTPRGYTF
13	NA	TRBV6-5	TRBD1	TRBJ1-1	TGTGCCAGCAGTTTACAGGGGTACACTGAAGCTTTCTTT	CASSLQGYTEAFF
14	NA	TRBV7-2	NA	TRBJ2-7	TGTGCCAGCAGCTTTTGGGGGGGCCGGAGCGAGCAGTACTTC	CASSFWGGRSEQYF
14	NA	TRBV5-1	NA	TRBJ2-5	TGCGCCAGCAGTCGCCTGGGTCAGGGGGAGACCCAGTACTTC	CASSRLGQGETQYF
13	medium-sized	TRBV10-2	NA	TRBJ1-5	TGCGCCAGCGGGTTTGAGGGGAATCAGCCCCAGCATTTT	CASGFEGNQPQHF
11	NA	TRBV5-8	NA	TRBJ1-2	TGTGCCAGCAGCTTGGTTCGTGGCTACACCTTC	CASSLVRGYTF
16	NA	TRBV5-6	NA	TRBJ2-1	TGTGCCAGCAGCCCCTTGGGAGCTGGGATAGGTAATGAGCAGTTCTTC	CASSPLGAGIGNEQFF
16	NA	TRBV4-3	NA	TRBJ1-2	TGCGCCAGCAGCCAAGATCTGGGGAACAATGGATATGGCTACACCTTC	CASSQDLGNNGYGYTF
15	NA	TRBV4-2	TRBD2	TRBJ2-7	TGTGCCAGCAGCCAAGAGGCCGGGGGGTTTTACGAGCAGTACTTC	CASSQEAGGFYEQYF
13	NA	TRBV18	NA	TRBJ2-5	TGTGCCAGCTCCGGGGGCCTTCAAGAGACCCAGTACTTC	CASSGGLQETQYF
17	NA	TRBV7-2	TRBD2	TRBJ2-7	TGTGCCAGCAGCCCCCAGGGTGATAGCGGGAGACGCGGCGAGCAGTACTTC	CASSPQGDSGRRGEQYF
15	NA	TRBV7-9	TRBD2	TRBJ2-2	TGTGCCAGCACCCAGACTAGCGGGAGCACCGGGGAGCTGTTTTTT	CASTQTSGSTGELFF
16	NA	TRBV7-2	TRBD2	TRBJ2-7	TGTGCCAGCAGCTTAGTGTCCAGCGGGGGAACGTACGAGCAGTACTTC	CASSLVSSGGTYEQYF
14	NA	TRBV6-6	NA	TRBJ1-2	TGTGCCAGCAGTTACGGGGGGCGCGTCTATGGCTACACCTTC	CASSYGGRVYGYTF
15	NA	TRBV18	NA	TRBJ1-6	TGTGCCAGCTCACCAGGGTGGTATGCGAATTCACCCCTCCACTTT	CASSPGWYANSPLHF
12	few	TRBV30	TRBD1	TRBJ1-1	TGTGCCTGTCACAGGGGGGGACCTGAAGCTTTCTTT	CACHRGGPEAFF
13	NA	TRBV25-1	NA	TRBJ1-1	TGTGCCAGCACTATAGGGGGGAGCACTGAAGCTTTCTTT	CASTIGGSTEAFF
15	NA	TRBV7-2	NA	TRBJ2-1	TGTGCCAGCAGAGTGAGGGGGGGAAATTACAATGAGCAGTTCTTC	CASRVRGGNYNEQFF
13	NA	TRBV6-6	NA	TRBJ1-2	TGTGCCAGCACGAGGCCCGAAAAGGGTGGCTACACCTTC	CASTRPEKGGYTF
17	NA	TRBV28	NA	TRBJ1-5	TGTGCCAGCAGCCCCCTTTGGGGGCCTCATGCTATTCAGCCCCAGCATTTT	CASSPLWGPHAIQPQHF
14	NA	TRBV6-6	NA	TRBJ2-7	TGTGCCAGCAGTTACGTCCCGGTAACTTACGAGCAGTACTTC	CASSYVPVTYEQYF
16	NA	TRBV11-3	TRBD1	TRBJ1-2	TGTGCCAGCAGCCTTCCACCCCATACAGGGGAAGGGGGCTACACCTTC	CASSLPPHTGEGGYTF
11	NA	TRBV12-2	NA	TRBJ2-5	TGTGCAAGTCGCTTAGTGGCGGCCCAGTACTTC	CASRLVAAQYF
14	NA	TRBV19	NA	TRBJ2-5	TGTGCCAGTAGTAACGCAGGGATAGAAGAGACCCAGTACTTC	CASSNAGIEETQYF
14	NA	TRBV5-5	TRBD1	TRBJ1-5	TGTGCCAGCAGCTTGCAAGGGGGCCGTCAGCCCCAGCATTTT	CASSLQGGRQPQHF
19	NA	TRBV7-8	TRBD1	TRBJ2-5	TGTGCCAGCAGCCCCAATCCACAAGGGACAGCCACTCATCAAGAGACCCAGTACTTC	CASSPNPQGTATHQETQYF
14	NA	TRBV7-2	TRBD1	TRBJ2-7	TGTGCCAGCAGCCAGCGGGACAGGGGACACGAGCAGTACTTC	CASSQRDRGHEQYF
14	NA	TRBV7-2	NA	TRBJ2-7	TGTGCCAGCAGCTTAGAGGCCAGGGTCTACGAGCAGTACTTC	CASSLEARVYEQYF
16	NA	TRBV9	NA	TRBJ1-2	TGTGCCAGCAGCGTAGCTACCGGGTACTCTGGGGGTGGCTACACCTTC	CASSVATGYSGGGYTF
19	NA	TRBV4-3	NA	TRBJ2-6	TGCGCCAGCAGCCAAGACTTGGTCAGGGGTAGCTCTGGGGCCAACGTCCTGACTTTC	CASSQDLVRGSSGANVLTF